This T cell receptor beta chain was captured by sequencing in a study of T-cell memory formation after mild COVID-19. Study context: The two donors had largely donor-specific TCR clusters. Study-wide results and limits: CD4/CD8 balance characterized clones contracting day 15 to 85, and CD4+ skew characterized later expanders. Cross-reactive memory appears to have joined, as suggested by some responding clones showing up in pre-infection memory.

With constant-segment primers, 5'RACE yielded cDNA libraries of TCR alpha and TCR beta that carried sample barcodes and UMIs. TCRdb re-derived calls from the 5' RACE reads in MiXCR, one entry per CDR3 protein. Here the sample spans 35,000 to 45,000 distinct CDR3 sequences, 7.3% being singletons. Germline lookup yields CDR1 MGHDK and CDR2 SYGVNS. There are 15 residues in the CDR3. This clonotype was detected only a few times. Its antigen is as yet unknown. At one of its ends the junction is not consistent with the germline gene, which may arise from a read error. This sequence originates from a man younger than 30 who had mild COVID-19 (a few samples of this study predate the infection). Cell type and time point are not known. The chain is built from TRBV25-1 and TRBJ1-1; the match to TRBD1 covers 9 bases. Sample: PBMCs or a T cell subset sorted from them (not recorded which). The CDR3 DNA reads as TGTGCCAGCACTGAACACGGGACAGGGACTTCTGAAGCTTTCTTT. It specifies CASTEHGTGTSEAFF.